One and the same sample provided the 27 T cell receptor beta chains below, sequenced in a study of tumor-infiltrating lymphocytes in localized non-small cell lung cancer. Repertoires were generated with immunoSEQ multiplex PCR, while TCRdb's copy carries only in-frame clones and drops some. Counted here are fewer than 20,000 clones, around two thirds occurring once; the ten biggest clones make up around 6.3%. Input material: lung tumor tissue. These receptors were collected from a human donor with non-small cell lung cancer.

V gene TRBV5-1 combines with J gene TRBJ1-2; D perhaps matches TRBD1 (6 bases). Germline CDR1 SGHRS, CDR2 YFSETQ. The CDR3 is made up of 16 amino acids. Deletions cut 0 bases from V and 1 base from J, with 13 bases between. CDR3 nucleotide sequence: TGCGCCAGCAGCTTGGCCATGACAGGAGGTAACTATGGCTACACCTTC. Translated: CASSLAMTGGNYGYTF.

The chain joins TRBV5-1 to TRBJ1-2, with D possibly matching TRBD1 (6 bases). This CDR3 has 15 amino acids. V was pared by 2 bases and J by 8 bases, with 19 bases between. Germline CDR1 and CDR2: SGHRS and YFSETQ. The CDR3 loop reads CASSLSQGTIGGYTF. The CDR3 DNA is TGCGCCAGCAGCTTATCACAGGGTACTATCGGGGGCTACACCTTC.

The chain joins TRBV19 to TRBJ2-5; D is uncertain. This CDR3 comprises 11 residues. V was cut by 5 bases and J by 2 bases, with 3 bases left in between. Germline V gene data show CDR1 as LNHDA and CDR2 as SQIVND (reference sequence). The CDR3 region is CASSQQETQYF. The DNA for the CDR3 is TGTGCCAGTAGTCAGCAAGAGACCCAGTACTTC. Drawing the rest from reference TRBV19 and TRBJ2-5, the complete variable domain is DGGITQSPKYLFRKEGQNVTLSCEQNLNHDAMYWYRQDPGQGLRLIYYSQIVNDFQKGDIAEGYSVSREKKESFPLTVTSAQKNPTAFYLCASSQQETQYFGPGTRLLVL.

This clone was seen once. The rearrangement uses TRBV7-6 and TRBJ1-3; no firm D call. Per the germline V gene, CDR1 is SGHVS and CDR2 is FNYEAQ. This CDR3 has 14 residues. Between the trimmed V and J ends, which lost 3 bases and 5 bases, there was a span of 11 bases. This chain's CDR3 is CASSLTSFRNTIYF. The DNA for the CDR3 is TGTGCCAGCAGCTTGACATCTTTCCGAAACACCATATATTTT.

The chain is built from TRBV5-6 and TRBJ2-2, with 14 positions matching TRBD2. The V and J ends lost 3 bases and 7 bases, in that order; junction bases with no gene match: 5. Germline V lookup: CDR1 SGHDT, CDR2 YYEEEE. The CDR3 covers 16 residues. This chain's CDR3 is CASSSGLAGEGGELFF. Written as DNA, the CDR3 is TGTGCCAGCAGCTCGGGACTAGCGGGAGAGGGCGGGGAGCTGTTTTTT. Variable domain in full (rest from reference TRBV5-6 and TRBJ2-2): DAGVTQSPTHLIKTRGQQVTLRCSPKSGHDTVSWYQQALGQGPQFIFQYYEEEERQRGNFPDRFSGHQFPNYSSELNVNALLLGDSALYLCASSSGLAGEGGELFFGEGSRLTVL.

This clone is classed as medium-sized (0.01 to 0.1%). The genes are TRBV19 and TRBJ2-2, with D perhaps TRBD2 (6 bases). The CDR3 totals 14 residues. The germline V gene encodes CDR1 LNHDA and CDR2 SQIVND (reference sequence). V lost 5 bases and J 5 bases, leaving 12 bases between the germline ends. In nucleotides, the CDR3 is TGTGCCAGTAGTCCGGGACTGGCTACCGGGGAGCTGTTTTTT. Its protein product is CASSPGLATGELFF.

The chain employs TRBV7-9 and TRBJ2-5, with 8 bases matching TRBD1. The J call may be wrong; the DNA end is better matched by TRBJ2-7. The CDR3 contains 15 residues. Looked up from germline, CDR1 is SEHNR and CDR2 is FQNEAQ (reference sequence). The CDR3 reads CASSLNGQGTDEQYF. The DNA for the CDR3 is TGTGCCAGCAGCTTAAACGGACAGGGAACCGACGAGCAGTACTTC.

As to this clone: One end of the junction does not line up with germline, which may come from a read error. The chain employs TRBV10-2 and TRBJ2-1, with TRBD2 identical over 11 bases. Germline loops: CDR1 WSHSY, CDR2 SAAADI. This CDR3 region has 16 residues. The CDR3 region is CASREFTSGRLGEQFF. CDR3 nucleotide sequence: TGCGCCAGCAGAGAGTTTACTAGCGGGAGACTCGGTGAGCAGTTCTTC.

Only a few counts were recorded for this clone. The chain is built from TRBV19 and TRBJ1-4, with D perhaps matching TRBD1 (5 bases). This CDR3 comprises 13 residues. The germline gives CDR1 LNHDA, CDR2 SQIVND (reference sequence). V was trimmed by 7 bases and J by 2 bases, leaving 8 bases between them. For the CDR3, the DNA is TGTGCCAGTACGGACATTACTAATGAAAAACTGTTTTTT. This encodes CASTDITNEKLFF.

In this sample, this clone turned up a few times. The rearrangement links TRBV5-4 to TRBJ1-3; weak D call: TRBD1 (5 bases). Per the germline V gene, CDR1 is SGHNT and CDR2 is YYREEE (reference sequence). The CDR3 is 15 residues long. V lost 7 bases and J lost 0, with 14 bases in between. CDR3: CASRPGRNSGNTIYF. For the CDR3, the DNA is TGTGCCAGCCGACCGGGACGGAACTCTGGAAACACCATATATTTT.

This chain links TRBV7-9 with TRBJ2-1, with 7 bases lining up with TRBD1. Germline CDR1 and CDR2: SEHNR and FQNEAQ (reference sequence). The CDR3 runs 15 residues. Unmatched junction bases numbered 9, after V lost 5 bases and J lost 5 bases. The CDR3 region is CASSRGQVKNNEQFF. CDR3 DNA sequence: TGTGCCAGCAGCCGCGGACAGGTAAAAAACAATGAGCAGTTCTTC.

The chain couples TRBV5-1 to TRBJ2-3; TRBD1 matches 7 bases. The trim removed 3 bases at V and 5 bases at J, leaving 6 bases unmatched. The length of the CDR3 is 14 residues. CDR1 is SGHRS and CDR2 is YFSETQ in the germline V gene. The CDR3 DNA reads as TGCGCCAGCAGCTCGGGACAGAAGGGAGATACGCAGTATTTT. Amino acids: CASSSGQKGDTQYF.

In this sample, this clone turned up a few times. The chain combines TRBV18 with TRBJ1-5; possibly TRBD1 for D (6 bases). Trimming took 6 bases from V and 0 from J, leaving 9 bases between them. The V gene's germline CDR1 is KGHSH and CDR2 LQKENI. The CDR3 totals 14 residues. Here the CDR3 reads CASSGDTSNQPQHF. The DNA for the CDR3 is TGTGCCAGCTCGGGGGACACTAGCAATCAGCCCCAGCATTTT. Together with reference TRBV18 and TRBJ1-5, the CDR3 gives the full variable domain: NAGVMQNPRHLVRRRGQEARLRCSPMKGHSHVYWYRQLPEEGLKFMVYLQKENIIDESGMPKERFSAEFPKEGPSILRIQQVVRGDSAAYFCASSGDTSNQPQHFGDGTRLSIL.

The chain links TRBV14 to TRBJ1-6, with D unclear. V lost 4 bases and J lost 16, with 20 bases in between. This CDR3 has 14 amino acids. Per germline, CDR1 SGHDN and CDR2 FVKESK. CDR3 coding DNA: TGTGCCAGCAGCCTGGTGGAGGGCCCTCTGTCTCTCCACTTT. It translates to CASSLVEGPLSLHF.

The V and J genes are TRBV4-1 and TRBJ1-2; perhaps TRBD1 as D (5 bases). V lost 1 base, J lost 2 bases, and 11 bases lay in between. The CDR3 spans 15 residues. Germline lookup yields CDR1 MGHRA and CDR2 YSYEKL. The CDR3 DNA reads as TGCGCCAGCAGCCAAGTAACAGGAGGAAACTATGGCTACACCTTC. This sequence encodes CASSQVTGGNYGYTF.

The rearrangement links TRBV27 to TRBJ2-2; tentative D call: TRBD1 (6 bases). Between the trimmed V and J ends, which lost 3 bases and 5 bases, there was a span of 13 bases. The CDR3 covers 15 residues. The V gene's germline CDR1 is MNHEY and CDR2 SMNVEV (reference sequence). CDR3 bases: TGTGCCAGCAGTTTCACAGGGATGAGGACCGGGGAGCTGTTTTTT. Translating it yields CASSFTGMRTGELFF.

V and J are TRBV5-6 and TRBJ1-2; D ambiguous. Trimming shortened V by 0 bases and J by 4 bases, and 10 bases separated the two germline ends. This CDR3 has 14 amino acids. CDR1 and CDR2 from the germline V gene are SGHDT and YYEEEE. CDR3 nucleotide sequence: TGTGCCAGCAGCTTGGGCAGCCCATTCTATGGCTACACCTTC. Translated, it gives CASSLGSPFYGYTF.

By frequency in the sample, this clone is medium-sized. The V gene is TRBV19, the J gene TRBJ1-5; D gene unclear. In germline, CDR1 is LNHDA, CDR2 SQIVND (reference sequence). Trimming stripped 5 bases from V and 5 bases from J, with 13 bases between. This CDR3 region has 14 residues. CDR3 loop: CASSHLGGDQPQHF. Here the CDR3 DNA reads TGTGCCAGTAGTCATCTGGGTGGTGATCAGCCCCAGCATTTT.

This chain connects TRBV5-6 to TRBJ1-1; D not certain. Germline lookup yields CDR1 SGHDT and CDR2 YYEEEE. V was clipped by 2 bases and J by 5 bases, with 10 bases between them. CDR3 length equals 13 residues. DNA of the CDR3: TGTGCCAGCAGCTTCCGGGTGTATACTGAAGCTTTCTTT. Its translation: CASSFRVYTEAFF.

This clone appeared a single time. Here the CDR3 reads CASSSNQRRSGANVLTF. CDR3 bases: TGTGCCAGCAGCTCAAATCAGAGGAGATCTGGGGCCAACGTCCTGACTTTC. This chain connects TRBV7-8 to TRBJ2-6; D remains unclear. The CDR3 has 17 amino acids. Trimming cost V 4 bases and J 1 base, with 14 bases left between them. Germline lookup yields CDR1 SGHVS and CDR2 FQNEAQ.

V and J are TRBV30 and TRBJ1-5; D ambiguous. The CDR3 extends over 13 amino acids. Trimming left V 3 bases short and J 7 bases short, with 13 bases between. The germline CDR1 and CDR2 sequences are GTSNPN and SVGIG (reference sequence). This chain's CDR3 is CAWSGVSEQPQHF. DNA for the CDR3: TGTGCCTGGAGCGGGGTCAGTGAGCAGCCCCAGCATTTT.

The rearrangement links TRBV10-3 to TRBJ2-3; D is uncertain. The V gene's germline CDR1 is ENHRY and CDR2 SYGVKD. Between the trimmed V and J ends, which lost 7 bases and 0 bases, there was a span of 14 bases. The CDR3 runs 15 residues. The CDR3, as DNA: TGTGCCATCACTAAGGACCGAACTAGCACAGATACGCAGTATTTT. Its protein product is CAITKDRTSTDTQYF.

This clone was observed a handful of times. CDR3 region: CASTSLLKGSYEQYF. The CDR3 coding sequence is TGTGCCAGCACCTCCTTGCTGAAAGGCTCCTACGAGCAGTACTTC. J is TRBJ2-7 and V is TRBV11-2; unclear D gene. Deletions cut 7 bases from V and 0 bases from J, with 16 bases between. Germline V CDR1 and CDR2: SGHAT, FQNNGV. The CDR3 spans 15 residues. The full variable domain, its missing parts supplied by reference TRBV11-2 and TRBJ2-7, is EAGVAQSPRYKIIEKRQSVAFWCNPISGHATLYWYQQILGQGPKLLIQFQNNGVVDDSQLPKDRFSAERLKGVDSTLKIQPAKLEDSAVYLCASTSLLKGSYEQYFGPGTRLTVT.

The chain recombines TRBV28 with TRBJ2-5; 9 bases are shared with TRBD2. The CDR3 runs 18 residues. The V and J ends lost 5 bases and 1 base, in that order; junction bases with no gene match: 14. Germline-derived CDR1 and CDR2 are MDHEN and SYDVKM. The CDR3 coding sequence is TGTGCCAGCAGTGGGGGGAATTCGGCTAGCGGGGTCCAAGAGACCCAGTACTTC. Translation: CASSGGNSASGVQETQYF.

The chain uses TRBV18 and TRBJ1-1, with 7 bases identical to TRBD1. The CDR3 covers 15 residues. Trimming cost V 3 bases and J 4 bases; bases outside gene matches: 8. Germline lookup yields CDR1 KGHSH and CDR2 LQKENI. The CDR3 here is CASSPTTGNPTEAFF. The CDR3 DNA is TGTGCCAGCTCACCCACGACAGGGAATCCCACTGAAGCTTTCTTT.

Within the sample, this clone is medium-sized. The rearrangement links TRBV7-2 to TRBJ1-5; TRBD1 matches 7 bases. The germline CDR1 and CDR2 sequences are SGHTA and FQGNSA. With 4 bases clipped from V and 7 bases from J, the junction kept 4 bases outside the gene matches. There are 13 residues in the CDR3. This chain's CDR3 is CASSSGQFQPQHF. The CDR3 coding sequence is TGTGCCAGCAGCTCGGGACAGTTCCAGCCCCAGCATTTT.

J is TRBJ2-2 and V is TRBV5-4, with a tentative D call TRBD2 (7 bases). The length of the CDR3 is 14 residues. CDR1 SGHNT and CDR2 YYREEE come from the germline V gene (reference sequence). Between the trimmed V and J ends, which lost 0 bases and 6 bases, there was a span of 9 bases. The CDR3 spells CASSLGGGAGELFF. CDR3 nucleotide sequence: TGTGCCAGCAGCTTGGGAGGGGGGGCCGGGGAGCTGTTTTTT. Full variable domain (missing parts from reference TRBV5-4 and TRBJ2-2): ETGVTQSPTHLIKTRGQQVTLRCSSQSGHNTVSWYQQALGQGPQFIFQYYREEENGRGNFPPRFSGLQFPNYSSELNVNALELDDSALYLCASSLGGGAGELFFGEGSRLTVL.